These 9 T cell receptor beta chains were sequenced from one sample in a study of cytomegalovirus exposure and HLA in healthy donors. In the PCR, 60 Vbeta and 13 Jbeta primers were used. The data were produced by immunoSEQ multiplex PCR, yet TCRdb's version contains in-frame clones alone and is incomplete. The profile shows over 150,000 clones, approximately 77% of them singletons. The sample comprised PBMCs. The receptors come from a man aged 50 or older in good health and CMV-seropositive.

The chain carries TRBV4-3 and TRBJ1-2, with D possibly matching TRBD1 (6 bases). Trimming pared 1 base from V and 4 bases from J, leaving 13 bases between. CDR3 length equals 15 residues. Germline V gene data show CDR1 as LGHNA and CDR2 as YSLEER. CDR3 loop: CASSQGVGGAYGYTF. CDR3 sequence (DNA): TGCGCCAGCAGCCAAGGAGTAGGGGGGGCCTATGGCTACACCTTC.

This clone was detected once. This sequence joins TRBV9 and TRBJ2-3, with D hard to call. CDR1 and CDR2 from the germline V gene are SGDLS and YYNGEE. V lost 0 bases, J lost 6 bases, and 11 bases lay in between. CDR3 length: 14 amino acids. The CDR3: CASSVVSLSDTQYF. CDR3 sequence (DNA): TGTGCCAGCAGCGTAGTCAGTCTTAGCGATACGCAGTATTTT.

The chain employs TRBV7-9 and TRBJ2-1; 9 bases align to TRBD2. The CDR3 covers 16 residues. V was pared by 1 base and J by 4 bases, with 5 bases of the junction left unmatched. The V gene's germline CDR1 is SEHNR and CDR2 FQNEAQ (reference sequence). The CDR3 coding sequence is TGTGCCAGCAGCTTAGAGGGGACTAGCCCATACAATGAGCAGTTCTTC. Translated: CASSLEGTSPYNEQFF. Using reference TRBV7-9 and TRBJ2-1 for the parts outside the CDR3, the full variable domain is DTGVSQNPRHKITKRGQNVTFRCDPISEHNRLYWYRQTLGQGPEFLTYFQNEAQLEKSRLLSDRFSAERPKGSFSTLEIQRTEQGDSAMYLCASSLEGTSPYNEQFFGPGTRLTVL.

The CDR3 DNA follows: TGTGCCAGCAGTTCCGGGACAGCCTATGGCTACACCTTC. Protein: CASSSGTAYGYTF. V and J are TRBV7-9 and TRBJ1-2; 7 bases agree with TRBD1. Trimming took 6 bases from V and 4 from J; bases not matched to a gene: 5. The CDR3 extends over 13 amino acids. CDR1 is SEHNR and CDR2 is FQNEAQ in the germline V gene (reference sequence). Full variable domain (remainder filled in from reference TRBV7-9 and TRBJ1-2): DTGVSQNPRHKITKRGQNVTFRCDPISEHNRLYWYRQTLGQGPEFLTYFQNEAQLEKSRLLSDRFSAERPKGSFSTLEIQRTEQGDSAMYLCASSSGTAYGYTFGSGTRLTVV.

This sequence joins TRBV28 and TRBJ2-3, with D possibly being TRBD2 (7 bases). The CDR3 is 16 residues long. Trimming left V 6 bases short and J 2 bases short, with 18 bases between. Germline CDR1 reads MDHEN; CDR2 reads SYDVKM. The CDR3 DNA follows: TGTGCCAGCAGCCACTACCCGGGGGGCGCCACAGATACGCAGTATTTT. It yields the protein CASSHYPGGATDTQYF.

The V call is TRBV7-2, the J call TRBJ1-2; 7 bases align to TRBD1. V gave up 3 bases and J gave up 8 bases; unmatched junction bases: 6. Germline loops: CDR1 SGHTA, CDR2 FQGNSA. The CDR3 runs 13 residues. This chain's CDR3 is CASSFGRGIGYTF. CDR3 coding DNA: TGTGCCAGCAGCTTCGGCAGGGGGATCGGCTACACCTTC.

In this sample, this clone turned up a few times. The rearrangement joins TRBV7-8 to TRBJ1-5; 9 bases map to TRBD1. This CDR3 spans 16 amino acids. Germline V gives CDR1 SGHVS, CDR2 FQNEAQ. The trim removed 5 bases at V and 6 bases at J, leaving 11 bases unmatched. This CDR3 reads CASSPGTGRSSQPQHF. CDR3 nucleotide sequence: TGTGCCAGCAGCCCAGGGACAGGGAGGAGTAGTCAGCCCCAGCATTTT.

DNA of the CDR3: TGTGCCAGCAGCTTCCCGACAGGTTACAATGAGCAGTTCTTC. Translating gives CASSFPTGYNEQFF. The chain carries TRBV11-2 and TRBJ2-1; the D gene is possibly TRBD1 (6 bases). Germline V lookup: CDR1 SGHAT, CDR2 FQNNGV. CDR3 size: 14 residues. Trimming took off 3 bases at V and 4 bases at J, with 10 bases between the two ends.

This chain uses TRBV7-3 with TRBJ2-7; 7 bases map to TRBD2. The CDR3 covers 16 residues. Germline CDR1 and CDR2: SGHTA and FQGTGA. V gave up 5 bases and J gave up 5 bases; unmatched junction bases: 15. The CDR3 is CASSPRSGVKFHEQYF. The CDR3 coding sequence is TGTGCCAGCAGCCCCCGAAGCGGGGTCAAGTTCCACGAGCAGTACTTC.